The 20 T cell receptor beta chains below all came from one sample that was sequenced in a study of cytomegalovirus exposure and HLA in healthy donors. Amplification used 60 Vbeta primers and 13 Jbeta primers. Data came from immunoSEQ multiplex PCR; TCRdb stores just in-frame clones and leaves some out. The sample holds 150,000 to 200,000 clones, about 80% seen once. Sequencing was performed on PBMCs. The receptors stem from a woman aged 35 to 49 in good health and CMV-seronegative.

The gene calls are TRBV19 and TRBJ1-1, with D perhaps matching TRBD1 (5 bases). Germline V lookup: CDR1 LNHDA, CDR2 SQIVND (reference sequence). V shed 5 bases and J shed 3 bases, with 13 bases lying between them. This CDR3 has 14 amino acids. CDR3 DNA sequence: TGTGCCAGTAGTGCGACAGTGACGGACACTGAAGCTTTCTTT. Its protein is CASSATVTDTEAFF. Supplemented by reference TRBV19 and TRBJ1-1, the full variable domain reads DGGITQSPKYLFRKEGQNVTLSCEQNLNHDAMYWYRQDPGQGLRLIYYSQIVNDFQKGDIAEGYSVSREKKESFPLTVTSAQKNPTAFYLCASSATVTDTEAFFGQGTRLTVV.

The V and J genes are TRBV28 and TRBJ1-2; perhaps TRBD1 as D (5 bases). Germline-derived CDR1 and CDR2 are MDHEN and SYDVKM. The CDR3 spans 13 residues. V was shortened by 7 bases and J by 2 bases, with 11 bases between the two germline ends. In DNA form, the CDR3 reads TGTGCCAGCACCGTTCCAGGGAACTATGGCTACACCTTC. As protein: CASTVPGNYGYTF.

The gene calls are TRBV11-2 and TRBJ2-1, with a possible D match to TRBD1 (6 bases). Germline CDR1 is SGHAT and CDR2 is FQNNGV. V shed 2 bases and J shed 8 bases, with 16 bases lying between them. CDR3 length: 15 amino acids. The CDR3 loop reads CASSLREVGGDEQFF. The CDR3 region has the DNA TGTGCCAGCAGCTTACGAGAGGTAGGGGGTGATGAGCAGTTCTTC. The entire variable domain, with the rest obtained from reference TRBV11-2 and TRBJ2-1, is as follows: EAGVAQSPRYKIIEKRQSVAFWCNPISGHATLYWYQQILGQGPKLLIQFQNNGVVDDSQLPKDRFSAERLKGVDSTLKIQPAKLEDSAVYLCASSLREVGGDEQFFGPGTRLTVL.

The J gene is TRBJ1-4, the V gene TRBV28, with 8 bases lining up with TRBD1. The length of the CDR3 is 14 residues. CDR1 and CDR2 from the germline V gene are MDHEN and SYDVKM. With V trimmed by 6 bases and J by 8 bases, 8 bases remained unmatched. The CDR3 DNA reads as TGTGCCAGCAGCCCGGGGACAGGAAGAGAAAAACTGTTTTTT. Translated: CASSPGTGREKLFF.

This sequence joins TRBV29-1 and TRBJ1-2; 9 nucleotides agree with TRBD1. The length of the CDR3 is 13 residues. Germline assignment: CDR1 SQVTM and CDR2 ANQGSEA. V lost 6 bases and J lost 4; bases outside the gene matches: 6. For the CDR3, the DNA is TGCAGCGTCGGGGCGGGACAGGGCTATGGCTACACCTTC. The encoded protein is CSVGAGQGYGYTF.

J is TRBJ1-1 and V is TRBV6-5; 8 bases map to TRBD1. V lost 6 bases to trimming and J lost 4 bases; unmatched junction nucleotides: 7. The germline V gene has CDR1 MNHEY and CDR2 SVGAGI. This CDR3 spans 14 amino acids. CDR3 sequence: CASSKTDRGTEAFF. The DNA of the CDR3 is TGTGCCAGCAGCAAAACTGACAGGGGCACTGAAGCTTTCTTT.

A few counts support this clone. The genes are TRBV18 and TRBJ2-1; perhaps TRBD1 as D (8 bases). Deletions cut 6 bases from V and 8 bases from J, with 17 bases between. Per the germline V gene, CDR1 is KGHSH and CDR2 is LQKENI. The CDR3 length is 14 residues. CDR3 sequence (DNA): TGTGCCAGCTCCGGACAGGGAGGGAGGGATGAGCAGTTCTTC. This sequence encodes CASSGQGGRDEQFF.

This chain joins TRBV4-1 and TRBJ2-5; 8 nucleotides match TRBD1. This CDR3 contains 17 residues. Germline V gene lookup returns CDR1 MGHRA and CDR2 YSYEKL. Germline trimming cut 3 bases from V and 2 bases from J; bases unmatched to any gene: 11. The CDR3 region has the DNA TGCGCCAGCAGCCACTCAGGGGGCGGGAATAGACAAGAGACCCAGTACTTC. Translation gives CASSHSGGGNRQETQYF.

The rearrangement joins TRBV2 to TRBJ2-2; TRBD1 aligns across 8 bases. The CDR3 is 16 amino acids. J was trimmed by 1 base and V by 2 bases; bases with no gene match: 3. Germline V gene data show CDR1 as SNHLY and CDR2 as FYNNEI. CDR3 in DNA: TGTGCCAGCAGTGAAACTGGGACAGGGAACACCGGGGAGCTGTTTTTT. This encodes CASSETGTGNTGELFF.

V is TRBV5-1 and J is TRBJ1-5; TRBD1 agrees at 8 bases. V gave up 1 base and J gave up 6 bases; unmatched junction bases: 3. CDR1 and CDR2 from the germline V gene are SGHRS and YFSETQ. This CDR3 is built from 14 residues. The CDR3, as DNA: TGCGCCAGCAGCTTGTCAGGGGGCCCTCAGCCCCAGCATTTT. Its protein is CASSLSGGPQPQHF.

CDR3 DNA sequence: TGTGCCAGCACCCGCCTAACCTACAATGAGCAGTTCTTC. It encodes CASTRLTYNEQFF. This rearrangement joins TRBV11-1 to TRBJ2-1; D is undetermined. The CDR3 runs to 13 residues. The V gene's germline CDR1 is SGHAT and CDR2 FQDESV (reference sequence). The germline V and J ends were trimmed by 7 bases and 2 bases, with 9 bases remaining between them.

The genes are TRBV2 and TRBJ2-5, with a tentative D call TRBD2 (6 bases). The germline V and J ends were trimmed by 1 base and 4 bases, with 7 bases remaining between them. This CDR3 has 13 amino acids. In germline, CDR1 is SNHLY, CDR2 FYNNEI. The CDR3, as DNA: TGTGCCAGCAGTGAAGGACTAGGAGAGACCCAGTACTTC. Translating it yields CASSEGLGETQYF. Based on the CDR3 plus reference TRBV2 and TRBJ2-5, the full variable domain is EPEVTQTPSHQVTQMGQEVILRCVPISNHLYFYWYRQILGQKVEFLVSFYNNEISEKSEIFDDQFSVERPDGSNFTLKIRSTKLEDSAMYFCASSEGLGETQYFGPGTRLLVL.

This clone came up once. V is TRBV27 and J is TRBJ2-1; 12 bases agree with TRBD2. CDR1 and CDR2 (germline): MNHEY, SMNVEV (reference sequence). Losses at the gene ends were 10 bases for V and 0 bases for J; bases not matched to a gene: 10. The CDR3 has 17 amino acids. CDR3: CATSTSGRPSSYNEQFF. DNA for the CDR3: TGTGCCACTTCGACTAGCGGGAGACCTAGCTCCTACAATGAGCAGTTCTTC.

The chain couples TRBV27 to TRBJ2-1, with a weak D call TRBD2 (6 bases). The germline gives CDR1 MNHEY, CDR2 SMNVEV (reference sequence). This CDR3 spans 15 amino acids. V lost 0 bases, J lost 7 bases, and 13 bases lay in between. CDR3 loop: CASSLSITSWNEQFF. In DNA form, the CDR3 reads TGTGCCAGCAGTTTATCGATCACTAGCTGGAATGAGCAGTTCTTC.

This clone was picked up one time. The V call is TRBV5-6, the J call TRBJ2-7; TRBD1 matches 9 bases. Germline V CDR1 and CDR2: SGHDT, YYEEEE. The CDR3 runs 14 residues. V shed 4 bases and J 2 bases; nucleotides not matched to a gene: 4. CDR3 residues: CASSAGQGTYEQYF. The CDR3 DNA sequence: TGTGCCAGCAGCGCCGGACAGGGGACCTACGAGCAGTACTTC.

The V and J genes are TRBV21-1 and TRBJ1-1; the table's TRBD1 call for D was not verified on the DNA. TRBV21-1 corresponds to a pseudogene. The CDR3 sequence is 15 residues long. The CDR3 loop is CASRNRQWGNTEAFF. As DNA, the CDR3 is TGTGCCAGCCGAAACAGACAGTGGGGGAACACTGAAGCTTTCTTT.

V is TRBV11-3 and J is TRBJ2-1; 8 positions agree with TRBD2. This CDR3 contains 13 residues. V lost 8 bases to trimming and J lost 9 bases; unmatched junction nucleotides: 9. Looked up from germline, CDR1 is SGHNT and CDR2 is YENEEA. CDR3 sequence (DNA): TGTGCCAGCGGACTGAGCGGGAGTGGTGAGCAGTTCTTC. It is translated as CASGLSGSGEQFF.

The genes are TRBV9 and TRBJ2-5, with D tentatively TRBD2 (6 bases). The CDR3 runs to 17 residues. Germline-derived CDR1 and CDR2 are SGDLS and YYNGEE. The V and J ends lost 0 bases and 5 bases respectively, with 20 bases between them. This chain's CDR3 is CASSVDRTITGSETQYF. DNA of the CDR3: TGTGCCAGCAGCGTAGATCGGACTATCACAGGTTCGGAGACCCAGTACTTC.

The chain links TRBV7-9 to TRBJ1-1, with D maybe TRBD1 (5 bases). CDR1 and CDR2 from the germline V gene are SEHNR and FQNEAQ (reference sequence). The V gene lost 4 bases and the J gene lost 1 base, with 7 bases spanning the gap. This CDR3 has 13 amino acids. This chain's CDR3 is CASSYQGNTEAFF. CDR3 nucleotide sequence: TGTGCCAGCAGCTACCAGGGGAACACTGAAGCTTTCTTT.

The CDR3 region has the DNA TGTGCCACCTCACAAGCCTACGAGCAGTACTTC. Translating gives CATSQAYEQYF. The V call is TRBV6-1, the J call TRBJ2-7, with no clear D. V was cut by 10 bases and J by 2 bases, with 9 bases left in between. This CDR3 is 11 amino acids long. The germline CDR1 and CDR2 sequences are MNHNS and SASEGT.